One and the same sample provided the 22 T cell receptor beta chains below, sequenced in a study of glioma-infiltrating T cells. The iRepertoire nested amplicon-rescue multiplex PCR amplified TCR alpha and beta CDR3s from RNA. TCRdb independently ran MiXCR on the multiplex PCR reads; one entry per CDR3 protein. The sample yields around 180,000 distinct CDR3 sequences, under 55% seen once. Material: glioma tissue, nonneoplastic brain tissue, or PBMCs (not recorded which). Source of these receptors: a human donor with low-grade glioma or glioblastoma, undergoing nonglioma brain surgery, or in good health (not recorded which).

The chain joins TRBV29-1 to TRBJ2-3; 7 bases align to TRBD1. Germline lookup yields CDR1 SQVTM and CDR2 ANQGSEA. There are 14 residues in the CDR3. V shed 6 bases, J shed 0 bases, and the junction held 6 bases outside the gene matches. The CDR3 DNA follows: TGCAGCGTGGAGACAGGGCTCAGCACAGATACGCAGTATTTT. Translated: CSVETGLSTDTQYF.

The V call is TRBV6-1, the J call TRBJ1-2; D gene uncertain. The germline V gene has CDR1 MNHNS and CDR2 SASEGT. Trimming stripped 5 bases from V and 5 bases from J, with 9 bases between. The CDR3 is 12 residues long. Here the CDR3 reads CASSRVEYGYTF. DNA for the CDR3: TGTGCCAGCAGTCGGGTGGAGTATGGCTACACCTTC.

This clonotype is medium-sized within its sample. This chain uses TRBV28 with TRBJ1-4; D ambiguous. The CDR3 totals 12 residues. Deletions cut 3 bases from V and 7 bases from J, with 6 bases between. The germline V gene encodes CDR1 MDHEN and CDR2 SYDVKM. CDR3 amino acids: CASSFAGEKLFF. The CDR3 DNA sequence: TGTGCCAGCAGTTTCGCAGGTGAAAAACTGTTTTTT.

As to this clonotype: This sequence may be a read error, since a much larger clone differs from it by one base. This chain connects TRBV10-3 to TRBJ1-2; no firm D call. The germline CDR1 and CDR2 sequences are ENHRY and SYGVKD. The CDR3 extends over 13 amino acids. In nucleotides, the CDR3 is TGTGCCATCAGAGAGTCGAGTAACTATGGCTACACCTTC. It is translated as CAIRESSNYGYTF.

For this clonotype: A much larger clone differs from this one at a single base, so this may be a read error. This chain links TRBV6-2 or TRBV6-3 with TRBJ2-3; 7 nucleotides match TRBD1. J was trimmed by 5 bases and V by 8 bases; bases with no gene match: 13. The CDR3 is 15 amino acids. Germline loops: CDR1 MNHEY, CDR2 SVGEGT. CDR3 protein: CASLPGKGARDTQYF. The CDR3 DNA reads TGTGCCAGCCTGCCGGGAAAGGGGGCGAGAGATACGCAGTATTTT.

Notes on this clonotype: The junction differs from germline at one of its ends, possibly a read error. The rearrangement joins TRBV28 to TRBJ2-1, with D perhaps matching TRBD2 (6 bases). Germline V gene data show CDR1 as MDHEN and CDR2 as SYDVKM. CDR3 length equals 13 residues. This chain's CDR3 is CASSLGLLNEQLF. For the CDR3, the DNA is TGTGCCAGCAGTTTGGGACTGCTCAATGAGCAGTTATTC. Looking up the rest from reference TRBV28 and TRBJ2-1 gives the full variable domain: DVKVTQSSRYLVKRTGEKVFLECVQDMDHENMFWYRQDPGLGLRLIYFSYDVKMKEKGDIPEGYSVSREKKERFSLILESASTNQTSMYLCASSLGLLNEQLFGPGTRLTVL.

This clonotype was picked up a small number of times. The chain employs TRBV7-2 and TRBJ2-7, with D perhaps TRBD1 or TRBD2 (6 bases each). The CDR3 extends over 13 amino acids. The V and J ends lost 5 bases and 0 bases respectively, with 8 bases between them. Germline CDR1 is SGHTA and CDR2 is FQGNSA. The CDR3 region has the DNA TGTGCCAGCAGCCGGGGGCCCTCCTACGAGCAGTACTTC. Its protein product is CASSRGPSYEQYF.

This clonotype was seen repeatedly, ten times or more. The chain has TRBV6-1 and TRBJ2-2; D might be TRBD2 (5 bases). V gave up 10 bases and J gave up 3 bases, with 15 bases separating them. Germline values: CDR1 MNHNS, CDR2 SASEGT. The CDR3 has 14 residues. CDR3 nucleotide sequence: TGTGCCACCAGAAAAGGAGGCGACACCGGGGAGCTGTTTTTT. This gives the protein CATRKGGDTGELFF.

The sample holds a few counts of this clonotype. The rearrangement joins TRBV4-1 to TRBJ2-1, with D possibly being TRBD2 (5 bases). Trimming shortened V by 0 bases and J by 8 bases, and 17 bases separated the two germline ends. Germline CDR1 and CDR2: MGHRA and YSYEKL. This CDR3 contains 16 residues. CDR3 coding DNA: TGCGCCAGCAGCCAAGATATTAGCCGGAGGCTATATGAGCAGTTCTTC. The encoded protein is CASSQDISRRLYEQFF.

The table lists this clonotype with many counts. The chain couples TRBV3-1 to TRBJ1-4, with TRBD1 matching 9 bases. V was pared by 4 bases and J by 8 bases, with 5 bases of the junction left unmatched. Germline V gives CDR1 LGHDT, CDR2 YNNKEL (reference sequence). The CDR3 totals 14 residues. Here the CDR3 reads CASSPGQGNEKLFF. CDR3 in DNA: TGTGCCAGCAGCCCGGGACAGGGTAACGAAAAACTGTTTTTT.

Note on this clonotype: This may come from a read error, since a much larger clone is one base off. The CDR3 is CSASAIQESYEEYF. The CDR3 bases are TGCAGTGCTAGCGCGATTCAGGAGTCCTACGAGGAGTACTTC. The chain joins TRBV20-1 to TRBJ2-7; D remains unclear. Germline-derived CDR1 and CDR2 are DFQATT and SNEGSKA (reference sequence). CDR3 length: 14 amino acids.

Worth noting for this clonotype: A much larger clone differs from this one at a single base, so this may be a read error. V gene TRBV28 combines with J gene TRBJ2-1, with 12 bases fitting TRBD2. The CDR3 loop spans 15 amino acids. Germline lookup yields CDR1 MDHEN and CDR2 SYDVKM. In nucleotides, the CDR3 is TGTCCCAGCAGCAGGCTAGCGGGAGGGCCCCATGAGCAGTTCTTC. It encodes CPSSRLAGGPHEQFF.

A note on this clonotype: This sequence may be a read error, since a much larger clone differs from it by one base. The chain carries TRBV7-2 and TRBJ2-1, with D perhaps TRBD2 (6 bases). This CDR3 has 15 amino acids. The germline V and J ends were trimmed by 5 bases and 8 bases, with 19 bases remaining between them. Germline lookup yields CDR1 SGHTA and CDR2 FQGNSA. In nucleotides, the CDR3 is TGTGCCAGCAGCCCGGGACGGGGGATATTCGATGAGCAGTTCTTC. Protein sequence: CASSPGRGIFDEQFF. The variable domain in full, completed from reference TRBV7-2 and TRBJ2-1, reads GAGVSQSPSNKVTEKGKDVELRCDPISGHTALYWYRQSLGQGLEFLIYFQGNSAPDKSGLPSDRFSAERTGGSVSTLTIQRTQQEDSAVYLCASSPGRGIFDEQFFGPGTRLTVL.

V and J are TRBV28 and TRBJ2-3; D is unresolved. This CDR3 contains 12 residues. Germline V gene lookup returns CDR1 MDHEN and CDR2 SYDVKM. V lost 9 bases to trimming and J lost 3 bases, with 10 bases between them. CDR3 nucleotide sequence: TGTGCCAGAAGTCAAGGTACAGATACGCAGTATTTT. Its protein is CARSQGTDTQYF.

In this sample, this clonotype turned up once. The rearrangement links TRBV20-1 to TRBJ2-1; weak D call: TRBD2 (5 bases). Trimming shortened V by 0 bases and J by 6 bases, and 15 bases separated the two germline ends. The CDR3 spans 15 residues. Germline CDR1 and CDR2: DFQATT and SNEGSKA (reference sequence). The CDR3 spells CSARDPLRGLNEQFF. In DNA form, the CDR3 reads TGCAGTGCTAGAGATCCCCTGAGAGGGCTCAATGAGCAGTTCTTC.

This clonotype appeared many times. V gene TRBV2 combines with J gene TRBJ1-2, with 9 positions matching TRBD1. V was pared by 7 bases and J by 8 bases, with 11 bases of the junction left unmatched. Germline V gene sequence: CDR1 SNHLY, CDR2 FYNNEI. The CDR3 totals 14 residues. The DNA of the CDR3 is TGTGCCAGCATGAGGGACAGGGTTCAGTTAGGCTACACCTTC. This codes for CASMRDRVQLGYTF.

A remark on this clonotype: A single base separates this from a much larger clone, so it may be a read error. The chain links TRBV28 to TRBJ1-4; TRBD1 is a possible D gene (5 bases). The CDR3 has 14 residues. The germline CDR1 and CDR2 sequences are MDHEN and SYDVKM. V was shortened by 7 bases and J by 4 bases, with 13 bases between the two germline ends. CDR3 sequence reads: CASKNGGDNEKLFF. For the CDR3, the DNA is TGTGCCAGCAAAAACGGGGGAGATAATGAAAAACTGTTTTTT.

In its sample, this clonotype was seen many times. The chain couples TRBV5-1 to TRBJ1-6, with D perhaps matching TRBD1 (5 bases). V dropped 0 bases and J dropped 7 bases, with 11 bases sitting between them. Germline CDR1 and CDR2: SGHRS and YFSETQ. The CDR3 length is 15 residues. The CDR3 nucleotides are TGCGCCAGCAGCTTGGCAGGGAACTTGAATTCACCCCTCCACTTT. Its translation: CASSLAGNLNSPLHF. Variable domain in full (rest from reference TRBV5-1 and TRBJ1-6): KAGVTQTPRYLIKTRGQQVTLSCSPISGHRSVSWYQQTPGQGLQFLFEYFSETQRNKGNFPGRFSGRQFSNSRSEMNVSTLELGDSALYLCASSLAGNLNSPLHFGNGTRLTVT.

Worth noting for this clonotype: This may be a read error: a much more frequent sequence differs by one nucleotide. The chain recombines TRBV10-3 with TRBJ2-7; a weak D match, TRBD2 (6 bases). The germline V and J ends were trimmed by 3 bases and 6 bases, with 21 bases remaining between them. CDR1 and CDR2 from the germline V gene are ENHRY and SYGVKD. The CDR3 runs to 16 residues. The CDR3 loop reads CAISEQGGAGGSEQYF. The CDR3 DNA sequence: TGTGCCATCAGTGAACAAGGAGGAGCGGGTGGGTCCGAGCAGTACTTC.

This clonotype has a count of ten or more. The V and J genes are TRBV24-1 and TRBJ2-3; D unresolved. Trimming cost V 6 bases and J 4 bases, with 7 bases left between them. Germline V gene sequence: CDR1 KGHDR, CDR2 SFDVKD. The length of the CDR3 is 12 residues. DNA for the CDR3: TGTGCCACCAGTTTGGGCCCAGATACGCAGTATTTT. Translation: CATSLGPDTQYF.

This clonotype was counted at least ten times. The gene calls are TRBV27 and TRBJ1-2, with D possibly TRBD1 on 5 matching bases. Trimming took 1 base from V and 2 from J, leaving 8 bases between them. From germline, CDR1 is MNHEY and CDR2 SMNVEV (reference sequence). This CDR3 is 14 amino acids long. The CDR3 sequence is CASSLYWGNYGYTF. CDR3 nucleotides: TGTGCCAGCAGTTTATATTGGGGGAACTATGGCTACACCTTC.

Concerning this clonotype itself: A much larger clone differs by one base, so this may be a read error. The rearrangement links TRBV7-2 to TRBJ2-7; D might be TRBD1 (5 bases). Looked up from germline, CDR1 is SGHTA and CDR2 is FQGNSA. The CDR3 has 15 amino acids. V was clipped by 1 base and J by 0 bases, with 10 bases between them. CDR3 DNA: TGTGCCAGCAGCTTAGGGGGCGAGAGCTCCTACGAGCAGTACTTC. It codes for CASSLGGESSYEQYF.